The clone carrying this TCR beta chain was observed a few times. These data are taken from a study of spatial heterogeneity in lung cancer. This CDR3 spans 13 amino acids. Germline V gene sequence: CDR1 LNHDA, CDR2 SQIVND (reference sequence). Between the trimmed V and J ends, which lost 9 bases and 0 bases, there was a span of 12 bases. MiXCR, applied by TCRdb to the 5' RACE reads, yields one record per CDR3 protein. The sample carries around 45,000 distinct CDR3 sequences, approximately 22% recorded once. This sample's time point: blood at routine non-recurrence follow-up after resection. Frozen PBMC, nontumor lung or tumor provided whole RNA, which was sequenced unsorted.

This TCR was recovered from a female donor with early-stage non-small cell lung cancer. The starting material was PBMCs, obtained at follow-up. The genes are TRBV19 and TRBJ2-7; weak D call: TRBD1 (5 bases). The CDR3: CASTNRNSYEQYF. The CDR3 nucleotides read TGTGCCAGCACTAACAGGAACTCCTACGAGCAGTACTTC. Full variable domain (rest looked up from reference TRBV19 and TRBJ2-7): DGGITQSPKYLFRKEGQNVTLSCEQNLNHDAMYWYRQDPGQGLRLIYYSQIVNDFQKGDIAEGYSVSREKKESFPLTVTSAQKNPTAFYLCASTNRNSYEQYFGPGTRLTVT.